This passage covers 26 T cell receptor beta chains from one sample sequenced in a study of blood T cell repertoires in COVID-19. The repertoire was sequenced with immunoSEQ multiplex PCR; TCRdb's copy has only in-frame clones and lacks some. This repertoire shows 200,000 to 300,000 clones, approximately 86% found once; its top ten account for about 3.5%. The sequencing input was PBMCs or T cells enriched from blood (not recorded which). These receptors came from a woman between 40 and 55 years old with acute COVID-19.

V and J are TRBV30 and TRBJ2-5; TRBD1 might be the D (6 bases). Germline-derived CDR1 and CDR2 are GTSNPN and SVGIG (reference sequence). The germline V and J ends were trimmed by 1 base and 5 bases, with 8 bases remaining between them. CDR3 length: 12 amino acids. In DNA, the CDR3 is TGTGCCTGGAGTGGGCAGGGGGAGACCCAGTACTTC. Translated, it gives CAWSGQGETQYF.

The CDR3 loop is CASSNSLSINEKLFF. CDR3 nucleotide sequence: TGTGCCAGCAGCAATAGCCTTTCAATTAATGAAAAACTGTTTTTT. This chain links TRBV7-9 with TRBJ1-4; D is undetermined. This CDR3 region has 15 residues. V dropped 5 bases and J dropped 4 bases, with 14 bases sitting between them. Germline CDR1 SEHNR, CDR2 FQNEAQ (reference sequence).

This rearrangement joins TRBV5-1 to TRBJ1-2; D remains ambiguous. The CDR3 consists of 15 residues. Germline V CDR1 and CDR2: SGHRS, YFSETQ. Trimming cost V 0 bases and J 4 bases, with 13 bases left between them. The CDR3 region is CASSLADGVSYGYTF. The CDR3, as DNA: TGCGCCAGCAGCTTGGCCGATGGAGTTAGCTATGGCTACACCTTC.

This clone was seen a single time. The chain employs TRBV5-4 and TRBJ1-2, with a possible D match to TRBD1 (5 bases). The CDR3 has 14 amino acids. Germline assignment: CDR1 SGHNT and CDR2 YYREEE (reference sequence). Between the trimmed V and J ends, which lost 4 bases and 0 bases, there was a span of 10 bases. CDR3 region: CASSRGSSNYGYTF. For the CDR3, the DNA is TGTGCCAGCAGCCGGGGGTCATCTAACTATGGCTACACCTTC.

CDR3 sequence reads: CAGDDRGRRRRMNTEAFF. CDR3 sequence (DNA): TGTGCCGGTGACGACAGGGGCCGCCGCCGCAGGATGAACACTGAAGCTTTCTTT. The V gene is TRBV28, the J gene TRBJ1-1, with TRBD1 identical over 8 bases. The CDR3 covers 18 residues. The germline gives CDR1 MDHEN, CDR2 SYDVKM. The ends lost 11 bases at V and 0 bases at J; junction bases unmatched: 20.

V gene TRBV5-6 combines with J gene TRBJ1-4, with a weak D call TRBD1 (5 bases). Germline V gene lookup returns CDR1 SGHDT and CDR2 YYEEEE. V lost 0 bases and J lost 0, with 12 bases in between. The CDR3 extends over 17 amino acids. The CDR3 bases are TGTGCCAGCAGCTTGGCGACAGAGTGGTCAACTAATGAAAAACTGTTTTTT. Protein sequence: CASSLATEWSTNEKLFF. The full variable domain, in which reference TRBV5-6 and TRBJ1-4 provide the parts outside the CDR3, is DAGVTQSPTHLIKTRGQQVTLRCSPKSGHDTVSWYQQALGQGPQFIFQYYEEEERQRGNFPDRFSGHQFPNYSSELNVNALLLGDSALYLCASSLATEWSTNEKLFFGSGTQLSVL.

Here the CDR3 reads CASSAGQSPLEQYF. The CDR3 region has the DNA TGTGCCAGCAGCGCGGGACAGTCCCCCCTCGAGCAGTACTTC. The genes are TRBV7-9 and TRBJ2-7; possible D gene TRBD1, 7 bases. This CDR3 is built from 14 residues. Trimming removed 5 bases from V and 6 bases from J, with 17 bases in between. CDR1 SEHNR and CDR2 FQNEAQ come from the germline V gene (reference sequence).

The rearrangement uses TRBV7-6 and TRBJ2-5; tentatively, D is TRBD1 (5 bases). The CDR3 consists of 14 residues. The V end was cut by 4 bases, the J end by 2 bases, with 11 bases between. The germline V gene encodes CDR1 SGHVS and CDR2 FNYEAQ. The CDR3 reads CASSYPGIQETQYF. The CDR3 coding sequence is TGTGCCAGCAGCTACCCAGGGATTCAAGAGACCCAGTACTTC.

The J gene is TRBJ1-1, the V gene TRBV5-1, with 8 bases fitting TRBD1. The CDR3 runs 15 residues. V lost 0 bases and J lost 4; bases outside the gene matches: 5. Germline V gives CDR1 SGHRS, CDR2 YFSETQ. The CDR3 DNA reads as TGCGCCAGCAGCTTGGATTCCGGACAGGGCACTGAAGCTTTCTTT. Its translation: CASSLDSGQGTEAFF.

The rearrangement joins TRBV14 to TRBJ2-1, with TRBD2 matching over 13 bases. From germline, CDR1 is SGHDN and CDR2 FVKESK. The CDR3 covers 15 residues. V was pared by 1 base and J by 7 bases, with 1 base of the junction left unmatched. CDR3 residues: CASSQGTSGRNEQFF. The CDR3 coding sequence is TGTGCCAGCAGCCAAGGGACTAGCGGGAGAAATGAGCAGTTCTTC.

The chain employs TRBV7-9 and TRBJ1-1; 11 nucleotides align to TRBD1. The germline CDR1 and CDR2 sequences are SEHNR and FQNEAQ (reference sequence). Trimming cost V 8 bases and J 4 bases; bases outside gene matches: 3. This CDR3 spans 13 amino acids. CDR3 in amino acids: CASVGTGGTEAFF. The DNA of the CDR3 is TGTGCCAGCGTGGGGACAGGGGGCACTGAAGCTTTCTTT. Full variable domain (remainder filled in from reference TRBV7-9 and TRBJ1-1): DTGVSQNPRHKITKRGQNVTFRCDPISEHNRLYWYRQTLGQGPEFLTYFQNEAQLEKSRLLSDRFSAERPKGSFSTLEIQRTEQGDSAMYLCASVGTGGTEAFFGQGTRLTVV.

The chain employs TRBV2 and TRBJ2-2; tentative D call: TRBD2 (5 bases). The CDR3 length is 16 residues. Between the trimmed V and J ends, which lost 5 bases and 0 bases, there was a span of 13 bases. The germline V gene encodes CDR1 SNHLY and CDR2 FYNNEI. DNA of the CDR3: TGTGCCAGCAGTCGAGAGGGCGGCGCGAACACCGGGGAGCTGTTTTTT. Translating it yields CASSREGGANTGELFF.

This clone was seen once. The chain links TRBV5-6 to TRBJ2-3, with 8 nucleotides matching TRBD2. This CDR3 is built from 13 residues. With 3 bases clipped from V and 6 bases from J, the junction kept 3 bases outside the gene matches. The germline V gene encodes CDR1 SGHDT and CDR2 YYEEEE. CDR3: CASSWTGGDTQYF. CDR3 DNA: TGTGCCAGCAGCTGGACGGGAGGGGATACGCAGTATTTT.

This chain's CDR3 is CSTREGYTEAFF. The CDR3 nucleotides read TGCAGCACCAGGGAAGGGTACACTGAAGCTTTCTTT. The genes are TRBV29-1 and TRBJ1-1, with D possibly being TRBD1 (5 bases). Trimming stripped 8 bases from V and 3 bases from J, with 13 bases between. CDR3 length: 12 amino acids. Germline V CDR1 and CDR2: SQVTM, ANQGSEA.

This clone was observed a single time. The gene calls are TRBV5-1 and TRBJ2-7; 7 bases agree with TRBD1. The V segment lost 6 bases and the J segment 6 bases; nucleotides outside the gene matches: 9. CDR1 and CDR2 (germline): SGHRS, YFSETQ. The CDR3 covers 13 residues. CDR3 sequence reads: CASTESTGAEQYF. The CDR3 DNA sequence: TGCGCCAGCACCGAATCTACAGGGGCCGAGCAGTACTTC.

The chain couples TRBV30 to TRBJ2-7; the match to TRBD1 covers 7 bases. Trimming cost V 1 base and J 1 base; bases outside gene matches: 1. The CDR3 has 13 amino acids. Germline CDR1 reads GTSNPN; CDR2 reads SVGIG (reference sequence). The CDR3: CAWSGGQSYEQYF. In DNA, the CDR3 is TGTGCCTGGAGTGGGGGACAGTCCTACGAGCAGTACTTC.

The J gene is TRBJ2-5, the V gene TRBV12-3 or TRBV12-4; 7 nucleotides line up with TRBD2. There are 12 residues in the CDR3. J was trimmed by 5 bases and V by 6 bases; bases with no gene match: 3. The DNA of the CDR3 is TGTGCCAGCAGCTGGGAGGGGGAGACCCAGTACTTC. Its protein is CASSWEGETQYF.

Written as DNA, the CDR3 is TGTGCCACCAGTGACGCAGGGGGCTGGCAGCCCCAGCATTTT. Translated: CATSDAGGWQPQHF. The genes are TRBV24-1 and TRBJ1-5; TRBD1 agrees at 8 bases. The ends lost 4 bases at V and 7 bases at J; junction bases unmatched: 5. Germline lookup yields CDR1 KGHDR and CDR2 SFDVKD. The CDR3 sequence is 14 residues long.

The rearrangement links TRBV6-5 to TRBJ2-3, with 11 bases aligning to TRBD1. The CDR3 has 15 residues. With V trimmed by 0 bases and J by 4 bases, 0 bases remained unmatched. Germline-derived CDR1 and CDR2 are MNHEY and SVGAGI. CDR3 in DNA: TGTGCCAGCAGTTACTCGGGACAGGGGGCAGATACGCAGTATTTT. This encodes CASSYSGQGADTQYF.

The rearrangement links TRBV7-9 to TRBJ2-1; TRBD2 matches 11 bases. The CDR3 has 18 residues. The germline gives CDR1 SEHNR, CDR2 FQNEAQ (reference sequence). J was trimmed by 4 bases and V by 4 bases; bases with no gene match: 12. The CDR3 nucleotides are TGTGCCAGCAGCTCCAACACGAACCGACTAGCGGGGTACAATGAGCAGTTCTTC. Its protein product is CASSSNTNRLAGYNEQFF.

This chain joins TRBV6-2 or TRBV6-3 and TRBJ2-2; 8 nucleotides match TRBD2. The V gene's germline CDR1 is MNHEY and CDR2 SVGEGT. V was pared by 2 bases and J by 4 bases, with 6 bases of the junction left unmatched. The CDR3 totals 16 residues. CDR3 in amino acids: CASSYGLASITGELFF. The CDR3 DNA reads TGTGCCAGCAGTTACGGACTAGCTTCGATCACCGGGGAGCTGTTTTTT.

This clone was counted once. This sequence joins TRBV7-8 and TRBJ1-2; maybe TRBD1 (5 bases). CDR1 and CDR2 from the germline V gene are SGHVS and FQNEAQ. The CDR3 is 15 amino acids. Trimming pared 0 bases from V and 5 bases from J, leaving 13 bases between. The CDR3 spells CASSLALGVGYGYTF. In nucleotides, the CDR3 is TGTGCCAGCAGCTTAGCGTTAGGGGTCGGTTATGGCTACACCTTC.

This sequence joins TRBV19 and TRBJ1-1; TRBD1 might be the D (6 bases). Per the germline V gene, CDR1 is LNHDA and CDR2 is SQIVND (reference sequence). V lost 7 bases and J lost 10, with 13 bases in between. The CDR3 consists of 11 residues. The CDR3 region is CASTQQGPAFF. The CDR3 DNA sequence: TGTGCCAGTACCCAACAGGGACCAGCTTTCTTT.

This clone was counted between two and nine times. This chain links TRBV5-4 with TRBJ2-7, with 11 positions matching TRBD2. J gave up 1 base and V 3 bases, and 3 bases lay outside the gene matches. Per the germline V gene, CDR1 is SGHNT and CDR2 is YYREEE (reference sequence). The CDR3 is 15 amino acids. The chain's CDR3 is CASSSRTSGSYEQYF. CDR3 DNA sequence: TGTGCCAGCAGCTCTAGGACTAGCGGGTCCTACGAGCAGTACTTC.

The V gene is TRBV19, the J gene TRBJ1-5, with D uncertain. CDR1 LNHDA and CDR2 SQIVND come from the germline V gene (reference sequence). The CDR3 totals 14 residues. V lost 7 bases and J lost 1, with 11 bases in between. The CDR3 bases are TGTGCCAGTACTAGGCAGTTGAGCAATCAGCCCCAGCATTTT. Its protein is CASTRQLSNQPQHF.

This sequence joins TRBV12-3 or TRBV12-4 and TRBJ1-2; TRBD1 agrees at 8 bases. The CDR3 runs to 13 residues. With V trimmed by 5 bases and J by 8 bases, 7 bases remained unmatched. CDR3 DNA sequence: TGTGCCAGCAGTGCGACAGGGGTGGGAGGCTACACCTTC. Translating gives CASSATGVGGYTF.